Given below is one T cell receptor beta chain in context. Generated by immunoSEQ multiplex PCR, the TCRdb table keeps only in-frame clones and is missing some. The sample lists about 490,000 clones; 76% were seen once. This specimen comes from a study of shared clonotypes between healthy human individuals. CDR3 length: 14 residues. V was pared by 6 bases and J by 2 bases, with 14 bases between. The germline V gene has CDR1 SEHNR and CDR2 FQNEAQ (reference sequence). Input material: PBMCs. This clonotype was sampled from a middle-aged woman in good health. Some clones in this sample may be carry-over from other donors' samples. This chain joins TRBV7-9 and TRBJ2-7, with a weak D call TRBD2 (6 bases). The CDR3 DNA follows: TGTGCCAGCAGTTGGAGGGAGCTACCCTACGAGCAGTACTTC. Translation gives CASSWRELPYEQYF.